This is a list of T cell receptor beta chains from one sample in a study of T cell changes during pregnancy in multiple sclerosis. Data came from immunoSEQ multiplex PCR; TCRdb stores just in-frame clones and leaves some out. The table includes 69,000 or so clones, roughly 90% detected once. Sequencing used peripheral blood, obtained in the third trimester of pregnancy. These receptors were obtained from a female donor with multiple sclerosis, enrolled in a pregnancy study. Each CDR3 is given with its conserved first and last residue. D genes are given only for firm matches. Clone size is not always given. Where it is, it says once, few, many or a class for expanded clones.

J gene	clone size	D gene	V gene	CDR3 DNA	CDR3 protein
TRBJ2-6	once	.	TRBV14	TGTGCCAGCAGCCAAGAAGGGGCTGGGGCCAACGTCCTGACTTTC	CASSQEGAGANVLTF
TRBJ2-3	.	TRBD2	TRBV4-3	TGCGCCAGCAGCCAAGACCATAGCGGGGCAGGCACAGATACGCAGTATTTT	CASSQDHSGAGTDTQYF
TRBJ1-2	.	.	TRBV2	TGTGCCAGCAGCCCGGAAGGGAGGTATGGCTACACCTTC	CASSPEGRYGYTF
TRBJ1-6	.	.	TRBV6-5	TGTGCCAGCAGTTACGGGGCCAGGGTTAGGTCACCCCTCCACTTT	CASSYGARVRSPLHF
TRBJ2-6	.	TRBD1	TRBV7-9	TGTGCCAGCAGCTTAGAGGTACAGGGGCCCGGGGCCAACGTCCTGACTTTC	CASSLEVQGPGANVLTF
TRBJ1-2	.	.	TRBV7-9	TGTGCCAGCAGCTTAAGGGAGGGGAGCTATGGCTACACCTTC	CASSLREGSYGYTF
TRBJ2-5	.	.	TRBV28	TGTGCCAGCAGTCTAAGTGAGACCCAGTACTTC	CASSLSETQYF
TRBJ2-3	.	TRBD2	TRBV6-4	TGTGCCAGCAGTTTAGCGGGGTTCACAGATACGCAGTATTTT	CASSLAGFTDTQYF
TRBJ1-5	.	.	TRBV12-5	TGTGCTAGTGCCCAAGGACAGTCCAATCAGCCCCAGCATTTT	CASAQGQSNQPQHF
TRBJ1-2	.	.	TRBV30	TGTGCCTGGAGTTCGCCCAGGGTTGACTATGGCTACACCTTC	CAWSSPRVDYGYTF
TRBJ1-2	.	.	TRBV28	TGTGCCAGCAGTTTCGGGGGTACGGGTGGCTACACCTTC	CASSFGGTGGYTF
TRBJ2-7	.	.	TRBV11-2	TGTGCCAGCAGCGAGGACGGGATCTCCTACGAGCAGTACTTC	CASSEDGISYEQYF
TRBJ2-7	.	.	TRBV2	TGTGCCAGCAATGGGGACTTCGGCGAGCAGTACTTC	CASNGDFGEQYF
TRBJ2-1	.	.	TRBV7-8	TGTGCCAGCAGCTTCCAGAGGGAAAAATACAATGAGCAGTTCTTC	CASSFQREKYNEQFF
TRBJ2-6	.	TRBD1	TRBV15	TGTGCCACCAGCGGGGGACAGGATTCTGGGGCCAACGTCCTGACTTTC	CATSGGQDSGANVLTF
TRBJ1-2	.	.	TRBV4-1	TGCGCCAGCAGCCAAGTGGAGGGGCTGGACTATGGCTACACCTTC	CASSQVEGLDYGYTF
TRBJ1-2	once	.	TRBV28	TGTGCCAGCAGTTTGTTCCAGACTTATGGCTACACCTTC	CASSLFQTYGYTF
TRBJ1-1	.	TRBD1	TRBV2	TGTGCCAGCACAAGACAGGGGAACACTGAAGCTTTCTTT	CASTRQGNTEAFF
TRBJ2-5	.	TRBD2	TRBV5-1	TGCGCCAGCAGCTTGGGATGGGGGGGGGACCAAGAGACCCAGTACTTC	CASSLGWGGDQETQYF
TRBJ2-1	few	.	TRBV7-7	TGTGCTAGCAGCCCGGGCGGGTTCAATGAGCAGTTCTTC	CASSPGGFNEQFF
TRBJ1-1	.	TRBD1	TRBV2	TGTGCCAGCAGGAGGACAGGGGAGGACACTGAAGCTTTCTTT	CASRRTGEDTEAFF
TRBJ2-7	.	.	TRBV2	TGTGCCAGCAGCGCGCAACGGTACGAGCAGTACTTC	CASSAQRYEQYF
TRBJ1-2	.	TRBD1	TRBV6-4	TGTGCCAGCAGCCCGGGACAGGGGGCAGGGGACTATGGCTACACCTTC	CASSPGQGAGDYGYTF
TRBJ2-7	.	.	TRBV29-1	TGCAGCGTCATGCGCCGGGACATGATCTACGAGCAGTACTTC	CSVMRRDMIYEQYF
TRBJ2-1	.	TRBD2	TRBV28	TGTGCCAGCAGTACCGGGACTAGTTCTTCCTACAATGAGCAGTTCTTC	CASSTGTSSSYNEQFF
TRBJ2-3	.	.	TRBV5-1	TGCGCCAGCGGCCAGGAGGTCGGCACAGATACGCAGTATTTT	CASGQEVGTDTQYF
TRBJ1-3	.	.	TRBV7-8	TGTGCCAGCAGCCCGAGCCCGGGACTCGGAGGAAACACCATATATTTT	CASSPSPGLGGNTIYF
TRBJ2-7	.	.	TRBV2	TGTGCCAGCAGTGAAGGGTACTACTCCTACGAGCAGTACTTC	CASSEGYYSYEQYF
TRBJ1-3	few	.	TRBV6-5	TGTGCCAGCACGTACCTCGGGGGAAACACCATATATTTT	CASTYLGGNTIYF
TRBJ1-5	.	.	TRBV27	TGTGCCAGCAGTTTAACAGGAGAACAGCAGCCCCAGCATTTT	CASSLTGEQQPQHF
TRBJ1-1	.	.	TRBV11-2	TGTGCCAGCAGCTTAGATATGACAGTGAACACTGAAGCTTTCTTT	CASSLDMTVNTEAFF
TRBJ1-1	.	.	TRBV4-3	TGCGCCAGCAGCCAAGATCCTTACACTGAAGCTTTCTTT	CASSQDPYTEAFF
TRBJ2-5	.	TRBD1	TRBV15	TGTGCCACCAGCAGAGAACAGGGGGCGCAGGAGACCCAGTACTTC	CATSREQGAQETQYF
TRBJ1-4	.	.	TRBV21-1	TGTGCCAGCAGCAAAGGGCGCGACAGGGGGACCCTCGAAAAACTGTTTTTT	CASSKGRDRGTLEKLFF
TRBJ1-2	.	TRBD1	TRBV6-5	TGTGCCAGCAGGAGACAGGGGGTTGGGTATGGCTACACCTTC	CASRRQGVGYGYTF
TRBJ2-1	.	TRBD2	TRBV5-1	TGCGCCAGCAGCCTCCGACTAGCGGGGGGTGTGGGGAATGAGCAGTTCTTC	CASSLRLAGGVGNEQFF
TRBJ1-2	once	TRBD1	TRBV6-6	TGTGCCAGCAGTGCTGGAATACAGGGGCCCTATGGCTACACCTTC	CASSAGIQGPYGYTF
TRBJ2-2	.	TRBD1	TRBV7-6	TGTGCCAGCAGCGCCCAGACAGGGGCGAACACCGGGGAGCTGTTTTTT	CASSAQTGANTGELFF
TRBJ2-3	.	.	TRBV4-1	TGCGCCAGCAGCCAAGTTAGACAGTCTAGCACAGATACGCAGTATTTT	CASSQVRQSSTDTQYF
TRBJ1-2	.	.	TRBV18	TGTGCCAGCTCACCGCCACAGAGGGTAATGTCGAGTAAATATGGCTACACCTTC	CASSPPQRVMSSKYGYTF
TRBJ2-7	.	.	TRBV19	TGTGCCAGTAGTAGGGCAGGCAGCTCCTACGAGCAGTACTTC	CASSRAGSSYEQYF
TRBJ1-1	.	.	TRBV27	TGTGCCAGCCGAGTCGCGTGGGGGCCCACTGAAGCTTTCTTT	CASRVAWGPTEAFF
TRBJ2-7	.	.	TRBV5-1	TGCGCCAGCAGCTCGGGGACAATTCTTCCCGGCTACGAGCAGTACTTC	CASSSGTILPGYEQYF
TRBJ1-2	.	.	TRBV7-9	TGTGCCAGCAGCCGGTCGGTACCCTATTATGGCTACACCTTC	CASSRSVPYYGYTF
TRBJ2-5	.	.	TRBV5-4	TGTGCCAGCAGTCCCACTAGATTCGCAGAGACCCAGTACTTC	CASSPTRFAETQYF
TRBJ1-3	few	TRBD1	TRBV9	TGTGCCAGCAGCCCCCGCCAGGGGGCTGGAAACACCATATATTTT	CASSPRQGAGNTIYF
TRBJ2-3	.	.	TRBV5-1	TGCGCCAGCAGCACCGACACAGGGTTTACGCAGTATTTT	CASSTDTGFTQYF
TRBJ1-2	.	.	TRBV21-1	TGTGCCAGCAGCACACGACAGGGACGAAACTATGGCTACACCTTC	CASSTRQGRNYGYTF
TRBJ2-5	once	.	TRBV7-9	TGTGCCAGCAGCTTCCTAAAAGAGACCCAGTACTTC	CASSFLKETQYF
TRBJ1-4	.	TRBD1	TRBV6-6	TGTGCCAGCAACCCCCCGGGACAGGGAGGAGAAAAACTGTTTTTT	CASNPPGQGGEKLFF
TRBJ1-1	.	TRBD1	TRBV6-6	TGTGCCAGCAGTTATTGGGACAGGGGGAACACTGAAGCTTTCTTT	CASSYWDRGNTEAFF
TRBJ2-1	.	.	TRBV5-1	TGCGCCAGCAGCTTGAAAGGGGAAAGCTACAATGAGCAGTTCTTC	CASSLKGESYNEQFF
TRBJ2-7	.	.	TRBV7-9	TGTGCCAGCAGCCGACAGCTAGGCTACGAGCAGTACTTC	CASSRQLGYEQYF
TRBJ2-5	.	.	TRBV7-3	TGTGCCAGCAGCCTCCGGGAAGGGGGGACCCAGTACTTC	CASSLREGGTQYF
TRBJ2-3	once	.	TRBV5-5	TGTGCCAGCAGCTTAGGGGCCCCAGGTGGGGATACGCAGTATTTT	CASSLGAPGGDTQYF
TRBJ1-1	.	.	TRBV5-1	TGCGCCAGCAGCCCCATCCCCGGACAGCCGAACACTGAAGCTTTCTTT	CASSPIPGQPNTEAFF
TRBJ2-3	once	TRBD2	TRBV9	TGTGCCAGCAGCGTATATAGCGGGGGGGCTAGCACAGATACGCAGTATTTT	CASSVYSGGASTDTQYF